This T cell receptor beta chain was identified during a study of blood T cell repertoires in COVID-19. Across the whole study: The study drew acute and convalescent COVID-19 samples from the United States, Italy and Spain.

The method was immunoSEQ multiplex PCR; TCRdb's version includes in-frame clones alone and lacks a portion of them. The table includes 540,000 or so clones, approximately 91% detected once. Seattle participants joined during active infection and were tracked over time. The sequencing input was peripheral blood. The TCR sequence derives from a woman between 45 and 65 years old with COVID-19, enrolled during active disease.

The CDR3 loop reads CASSVAHSSTYEQYF. The CDR3 DNA sequence: TGTGCCAGCAGCGTAGCCCACAGCTCAACCTACGAGCAGTACTTC. This chain links TRBV9 with TRBJ2-7; D gene ambiguous. Germline CDR1 reads SGDLS; CDR2 reads YYNGEE. Trimming took off 0 bases at V and 2 bases at J, with 12 bases between the two ends. This CDR3 has 15 amino acids.